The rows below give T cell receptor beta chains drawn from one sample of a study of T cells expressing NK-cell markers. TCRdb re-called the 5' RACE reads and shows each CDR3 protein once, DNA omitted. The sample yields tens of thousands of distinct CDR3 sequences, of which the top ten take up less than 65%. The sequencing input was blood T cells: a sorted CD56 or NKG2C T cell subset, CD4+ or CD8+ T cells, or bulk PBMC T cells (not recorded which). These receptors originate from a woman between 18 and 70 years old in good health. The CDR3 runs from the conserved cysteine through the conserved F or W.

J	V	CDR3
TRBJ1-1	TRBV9	CASSVGGSTEAFF
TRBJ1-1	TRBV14	CASSLTQVTEAFF
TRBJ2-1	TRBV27	CASSLEVIPYNEQFF
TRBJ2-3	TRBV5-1	CASSSSGTQYF
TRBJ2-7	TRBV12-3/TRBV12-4	CASSPTGLYEQYF
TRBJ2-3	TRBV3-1	CASSQAEGATDTQYF
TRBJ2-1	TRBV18	CASSPYRDGKYNEQFF
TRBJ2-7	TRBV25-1	CASSEWETGFEQYF
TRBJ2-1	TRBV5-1	CASSRKDAAWGYNEQFF
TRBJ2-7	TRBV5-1	CASSLPHGQGSYEQYF
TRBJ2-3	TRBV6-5	CASSFLRGGDTQYF
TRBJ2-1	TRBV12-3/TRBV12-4	CASSFIGTGPVEQFF
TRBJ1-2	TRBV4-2	CASSQDWGDRSYGYTF
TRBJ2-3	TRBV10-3	CATQGGELAADTDTQYF
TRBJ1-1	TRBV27	CASSPPGGAEAFF
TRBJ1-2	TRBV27	CASRSGTGNSDGYTF
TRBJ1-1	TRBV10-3	CAISESNMNTEAFF
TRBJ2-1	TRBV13	CASSLGLGQAYNEQFF
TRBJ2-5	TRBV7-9	CASTGPNQETQYF
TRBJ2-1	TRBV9	CASSGTSGRSSYNEQFF
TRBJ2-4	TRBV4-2	CASSQDRAEPYIQYF
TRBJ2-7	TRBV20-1	CSARGSNNYEQYF
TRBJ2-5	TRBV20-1	CSARPPLKLIAGVARETQYF
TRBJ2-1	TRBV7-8	CASSSSVSGRAYNEQFF
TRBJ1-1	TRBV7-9	CASSYTRDSLNTEAFF
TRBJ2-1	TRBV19	CASSELLFVSPESYNEQFF
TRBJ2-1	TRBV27	CASSSELNEQFF
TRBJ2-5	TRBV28	CASSQDRTLETQYF